This T cell receptor (beta chain) emerged from a study of blood T cell repertoires in COVID-19. Study at large: Italy, Spain and the United States were the sources of the convalescent and acute COVID-19 samples. In each case, the material was cDNA or gDNA derived from T cells, B-cell-depleted T cells, or PBMCs.

Profiled with immunoSEQ multiplex PCR; TCRdb holds only in-frame clones, not every one. The sample consists of tens of thousands of clones, around 90% of them appearing once. V trimming: 5 bases; J trimming: 2 bases; junction bases outside the gene matches: 8. The CDR3 has 16 amino acids. CDR1 is SGHAT and CDR2 is FQNNGV in the germline V gene. The sequencing input was peripheral blood. The receptor was derived from a man aged 65 to 79 with acute or convalescent COVID-19. The chain recombines TRBV11-2 with TRBJ2-2; TRBD1 agrees at 7 bases. The CDR3 DNA follows: TGTGCCAGCAGCGCGCCACAGGGGTTAAACACCGGGGAGCTGTTTTTT. The encoded protein is CASSAPQGLNTGELFF.